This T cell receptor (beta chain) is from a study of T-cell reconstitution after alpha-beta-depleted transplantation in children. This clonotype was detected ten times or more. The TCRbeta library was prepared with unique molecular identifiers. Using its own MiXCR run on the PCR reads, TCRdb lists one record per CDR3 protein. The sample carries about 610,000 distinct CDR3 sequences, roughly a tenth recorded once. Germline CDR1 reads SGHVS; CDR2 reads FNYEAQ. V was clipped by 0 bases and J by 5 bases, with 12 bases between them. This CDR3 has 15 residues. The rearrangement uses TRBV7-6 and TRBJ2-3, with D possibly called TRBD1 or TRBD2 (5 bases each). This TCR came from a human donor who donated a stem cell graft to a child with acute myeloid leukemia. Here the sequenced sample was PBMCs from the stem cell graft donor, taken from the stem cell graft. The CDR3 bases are TGTGCCAGCAGCTTAGCGGCCAGGGCGGGAGATACGCAGTATTTT. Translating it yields CASSLAARAGDTQYF.